This T cell receptor beta chain originates from a study of T-cell memory formation after mild COVID-19. Notes on the study in general: Clones shrinking between day 15 and 85 showed a balanced CD4/CD8 split, and those that grew later tilted toward CD4+.

TCR alpha and TCR beta cDNA libraries carrying sample barcodes and UMIs came from 5'RACE with constant-segment primers. TCRdb called the 5' RACE reads again in MiXCR, with one record for every CDR3 protein. Here the sample spans about 620,000 distinct CDR3 sequences, more than 15% being singletons. As to this clonotype: Its antigen remains unidentified.

The sequence came from an adult woman who had mild COVID-19 (a few samples of this study predate the infection). Cell type and time point are not known. The sample consisted of PBMCs or a T cell subset sorted from them (not recorded which).

The CDR3 nucleotides are TGTGCCAGCAGCTTGGCGATTAATCAGCCCCAGCATTTT. Translated, it gives CASSLAINQPQHF. The rearrangement links TRBV7-2 to TRBJ1-5; D gene unclear. Trimming removed 3 bases from V and 4 bases from J, with 7 bases in between. The CDR3 is 13 residues long. Germline CDR1 is SGHTA and CDR2 is FQGNSA.